This paragraph covers one TCR beta chain sequence. This sample is part of a study of blood T cell repertoires in COVID-19. In the authors' methods: It was from reference gene primer amplification that nucleated cell counts were estimated. Data came from immunoSEQ multiplex PCR; TCRdb stores just in-frame clones and leaves some out. The DNA gave D and trimming, while V, J and clone size come from that table. The sample has 250,000 to 350,000 clones, over 75% seen once. Sequenced sample: peripheral blood. The TCR sequence derives from a woman aged 60-75 years with acute or convalescent COVID-19.

CDR3 residues: CASSPHGGLILYTF. For the CDR3, the DNA is TGTGCCAGCAGCCCCCACGGGGGACTGATTCTTTACACCTTC. The V and J genes are TRBV7-2 and TRBJ1-2, with a possible D match to TRBD1 (5 bases). Between the trimmed V and J ends, which lost 5 bases and 11 bases, there was a span of 21 bases. Germline values: CDR1 SGHTA, CDR2 FQGNSA. The CDR3 consists of 14 residues.